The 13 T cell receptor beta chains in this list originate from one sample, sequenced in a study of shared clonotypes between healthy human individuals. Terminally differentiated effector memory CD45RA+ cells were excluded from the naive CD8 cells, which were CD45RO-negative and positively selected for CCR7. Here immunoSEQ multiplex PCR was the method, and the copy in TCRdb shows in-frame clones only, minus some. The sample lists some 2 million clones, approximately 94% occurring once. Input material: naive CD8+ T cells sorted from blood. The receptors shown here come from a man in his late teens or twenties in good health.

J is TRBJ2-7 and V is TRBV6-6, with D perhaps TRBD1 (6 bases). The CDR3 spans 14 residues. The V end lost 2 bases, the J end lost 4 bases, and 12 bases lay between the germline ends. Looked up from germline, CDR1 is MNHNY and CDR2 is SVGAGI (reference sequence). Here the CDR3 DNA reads TGTGCCAGCAGTTACCACGGACAGAGTTACGAGCAGTACTTC. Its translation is CASSYHGQSYEQYF.

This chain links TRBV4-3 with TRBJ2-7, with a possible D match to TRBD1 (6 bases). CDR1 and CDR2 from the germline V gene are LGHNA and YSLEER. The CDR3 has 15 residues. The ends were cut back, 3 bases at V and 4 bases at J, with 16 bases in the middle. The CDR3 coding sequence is TGCGCCAGCAGCCAGGGGGCGAGCGGAGGTTACGAGCAGTACTTC. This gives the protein CASSQGASGGYEQYF.

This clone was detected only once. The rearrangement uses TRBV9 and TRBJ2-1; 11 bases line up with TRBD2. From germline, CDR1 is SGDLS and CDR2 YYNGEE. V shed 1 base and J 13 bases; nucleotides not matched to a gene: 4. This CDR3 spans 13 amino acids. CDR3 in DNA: TGTGCCAGCAGCGTAACCGGGACTAGCGGTCAGTTCTTC. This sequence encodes CASSVTGTSGQFF. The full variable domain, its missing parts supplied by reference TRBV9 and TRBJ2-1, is DSGVTQTPKHLITATGQRVTLRCSPRSGDLSVYWYQQSLDQGLQFLIQYYNGEERAKGNILERFSAQQFPDLHSELNLSSLELGDSALYFCASSVTGTSGQFFGPGTRLTVL.

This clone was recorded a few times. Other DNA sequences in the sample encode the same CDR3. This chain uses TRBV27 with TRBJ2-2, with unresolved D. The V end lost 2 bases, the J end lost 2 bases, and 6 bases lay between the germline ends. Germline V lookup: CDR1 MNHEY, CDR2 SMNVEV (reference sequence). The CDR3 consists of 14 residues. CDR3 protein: CASSLGTNTGELFF. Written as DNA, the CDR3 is TGTGCCAGCAGTTTAGGCACTAACACCGGGGAGCTGTTTTTT.

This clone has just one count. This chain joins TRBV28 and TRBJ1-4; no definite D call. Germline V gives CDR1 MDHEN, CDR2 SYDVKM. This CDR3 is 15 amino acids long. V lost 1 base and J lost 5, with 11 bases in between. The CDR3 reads CASSLSWAGNEKLFF. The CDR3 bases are TGTGCCAGCAGTTTATCGTGGGCAGGAAATGAAAAACTGTTTTTT.

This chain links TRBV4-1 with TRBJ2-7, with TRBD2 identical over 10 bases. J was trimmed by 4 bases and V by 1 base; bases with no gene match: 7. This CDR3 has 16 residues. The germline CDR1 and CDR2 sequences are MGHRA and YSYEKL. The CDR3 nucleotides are TGCGCCAGCAGCCAAGTTCCCGGGACTAGCGTATACGAGCAGTACTTC. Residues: CASSQVPGTSVYEQYF.

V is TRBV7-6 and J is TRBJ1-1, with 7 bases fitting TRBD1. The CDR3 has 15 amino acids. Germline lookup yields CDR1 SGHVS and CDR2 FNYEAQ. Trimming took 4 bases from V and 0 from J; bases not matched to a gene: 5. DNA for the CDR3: TGTGCCAGCAGCTCCCAACAGGGGCTGAACACTGAAGCTTTCTTT. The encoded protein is CASSSQQGLNTEAFF.

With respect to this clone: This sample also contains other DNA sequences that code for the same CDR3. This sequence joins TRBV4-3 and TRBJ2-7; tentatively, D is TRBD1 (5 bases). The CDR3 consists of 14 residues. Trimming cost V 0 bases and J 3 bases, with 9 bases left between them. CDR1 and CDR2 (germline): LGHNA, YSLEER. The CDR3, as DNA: TGCGCCAGCAGCCAAGAATGGGGCAGCTACGAGCAGTACTTC. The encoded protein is CASSQEWGSYEQYF.

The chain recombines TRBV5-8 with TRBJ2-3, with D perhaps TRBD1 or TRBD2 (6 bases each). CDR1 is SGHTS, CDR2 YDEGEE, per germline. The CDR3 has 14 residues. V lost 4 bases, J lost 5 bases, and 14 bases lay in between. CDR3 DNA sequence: TGTGCCAGCAGCGGACGGGGGCGGATAGATACGCAGTATTTT. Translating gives CASSGRGRIDTQYF.

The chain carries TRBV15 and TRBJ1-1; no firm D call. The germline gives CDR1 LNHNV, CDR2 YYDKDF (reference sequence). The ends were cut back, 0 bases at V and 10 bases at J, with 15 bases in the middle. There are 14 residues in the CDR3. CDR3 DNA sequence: TGTGCCACCAGCAGAGATACTGGGGTGGTAGCAGCTTTCTTT. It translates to CATSRDTGVVAAFF.

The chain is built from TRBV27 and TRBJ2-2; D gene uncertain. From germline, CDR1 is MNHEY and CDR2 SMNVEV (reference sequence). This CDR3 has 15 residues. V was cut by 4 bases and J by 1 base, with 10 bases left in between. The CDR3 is CASSSLLQNTGELFF. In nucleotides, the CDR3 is TGTGCCAGCAGTTCCCTCCTACAGAACACCGGGGAGCTGTTTTTT.

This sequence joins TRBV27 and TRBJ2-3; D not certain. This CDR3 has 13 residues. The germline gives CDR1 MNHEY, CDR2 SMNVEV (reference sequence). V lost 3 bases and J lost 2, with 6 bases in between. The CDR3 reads CASSLSVTDTQYF. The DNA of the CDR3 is TGTGCCAGCAGTTTGTCGGTCACAGATACGCAGTATTTT.

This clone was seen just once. The CDR3 DNA is TGTGCCAGTAGGGAAGTTAGCGGGGGGAGCTCCTACGAGCAGTACTTC. This gives the protein CASREVSGGSSYEQYF. V usage is TRBV6-1 and J usage is TRBJ2-7; 10 bases fit TRBD2. The CDR3 loop spans 16 amino acids. V gave up 9 bases and J gave up 0 bases; unmatched junction bases: 11. From germline, CDR1 is MNHNS and CDR2 SASEGT.